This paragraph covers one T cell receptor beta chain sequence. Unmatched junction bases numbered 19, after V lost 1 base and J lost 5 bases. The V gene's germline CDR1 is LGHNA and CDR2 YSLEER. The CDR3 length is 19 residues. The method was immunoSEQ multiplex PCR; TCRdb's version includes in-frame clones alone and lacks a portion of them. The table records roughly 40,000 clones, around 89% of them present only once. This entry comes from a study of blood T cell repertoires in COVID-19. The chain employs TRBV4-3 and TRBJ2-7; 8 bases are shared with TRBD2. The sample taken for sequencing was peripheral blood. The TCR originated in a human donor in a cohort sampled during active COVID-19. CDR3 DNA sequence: TGCGCCAGCAGCCAAGTTGTTGTTGGTCGGGCTAGCGGGCAGGACGAGCAGTACTTC. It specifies CASSQVVVGRASGQDEQYF.